This T cell receptor beta chain came from a study of metastatic and nonmetastatic thyroid tumors. Study context: Repertoire comparison spanned blood and tumor or nodule tissue of malignant and benign thyroid patients. Whole-study results and caveats: Relative to benign nodules, malignant thyroid tumors were reportedly characterized by significantly elevated TCR beta diversity in blood and tumor.

Original data processing: Differences in CDR3 between clinicopathological groups were drawn on to build a classifier intended to discriminate distant-metastatic papillary thyroid cancer patients. TCRdb re-clonotyped the PCR reads through MiXCR. TCRdb's processing, not the authors', yielded these V and J calls. The profile shows about 30,000 clones, under 4.5% of them singletons. This clone was recorded a few times. Its antigen is as yet unknown. Patients underwent thyroid surgery, and none had received any treatment before it. The V and J ends lost 0 bases and 2 bases, in that order; junction bases with no gene match: 6. CDR3 length equals 16 residues. Per germline, CDR1 DFQATT and CDR2 SNEGSKA (reference sequence).

The rearrangement links TRBV20-1 to TRBJ2-3; 9 bases match TRBD2. The sample comprised blood. The origin of this receptor is a female donor with papillary thyroid cancer or a benign thyroid nodule (not recorded which). Some clones in this sample may be carry-over from other donors' samples. CDR3: CSARDWLAGLTDTQYF. The CDR3 region has the DNA TGCAGTGCTAGAGATTGGCTAGCGGGGCTCACAGATACGCAGTATTTT.